Shown below are 30 T cell receptor beta chains from a single sample sequenced in a study of radiotherapy plus CTLA-4 blockade in lung cancer. Data came from immunoSEQ multiplex PCR; TCRdb stores just in-frame clones and leaves some out. This sample has some 100,000 clones, with roughly 80% found just once. The source material was peripheral blood, sampled from a patient treated with radiotherapy plus ipilimumab. These receptors originate from a human donor with non-small cell lung cancer who had a partial response to radiotherapy plus ipilimumab.

The chain combines TRBV28 with TRBJ1-2, with TRBD1 matching over 7 bases. The germline V gene has CDR1 MDHEN and CDR2 SYDVKM. There are 17 residues in the CDR3. The V gene end was trimmed by 4 bases and the J gene end by 4 bases; junction bases not matched to a gene: 15. CDR3 amino acids: CASSSQGGRLLAYGYTF. The CDR3 DNA follows: TGTGCCAGCAGTTCTCAGGGGGGCCGCCTTTTGGCCTATGGCTACACCTTC.

The genes are TRBV19 and TRBJ2-7, with 7 bases aligning to TRBD2. Per germline, CDR1 LNHDA and CDR2 SQIVND (reference sequence). V shed 5 bases and J 2 bases; nucleotides not matched to a gene: 15. This CDR3 spans 17 amino acids. CDR3 amino acids: CASSLPPAGVLTYEQYF. Here the CDR3 DNA reads TGTGCCAGTAGTCTTCCCCCTGCGGGGGTCCTAACCTACGAGCAGTACTTC.

The chain links TRBV5-5 to TRBJ1-4; the D gene is possibly TRBD1 (6 bases). V lost 3 bases, J lost 5 bases, and 14 bases lay in between. Per germline, CDR1 SGHKS and CDR2 YYEKEE (reference sequence). This CDR3 has 15 amino acids. CDR3 loop: CASSWGAGGNEKLFF. The CDR3 nucleotides are TGTGCCAGCAGCTGGGGGGCGGGGGGAAATGAAAAACTGTTTTTT.

This chain connects TRBV5-4 to TRBJ2-1; TRBD1 is a possible D gene (5 bases). Deletions cut 3 bases from V and 8 bases from J, with 9 bases between. Germline V CDR1 and CDR2: SGHNT, YYREEE (reference sequence). This CDR3 region has 12 residues. CDR3 in DNA: TGTGCCAGCAGCTCGGTACAGGATGAGCAGTTCTTC. It codes for CASSSVQDEQFF.

The chain carries TRBV6-5 and TRBJ2-7, with TRBD1 matching over 8 bases. Germline-derived CDR1 and CDR2 are MNHEY and SVGAGI. CDR3 size: 14 residues. The J segment lost 5 bases and the V segment lost 2 bases, leaving 5 bases of the junction unmatched. The DNA of the CDR3 is TGTGCCAGCAGTTACGACAGGGGAAGGAACGAGCAGTACTTC. Translated, it gives CASSYDRGRNEQYF.

The chain couples TRBV5-6 to TRBJ2-6; D perhaps matches TRBD2 (6 bases). V gave up 0 bases and J gave up 8 bases, with 9 bases separating them. The CDR3 contains 14 residues. Germline loops: CDR1 SGHDT, CDR2 YYEEEE. The CDR3 DNA follows: TGTGCCAGCAGCTTGGGGGGGGTAACCAACGTCCTGACTTTC. Translation: CASSLGGVTNVLTF.

The V call is TRBV18, the J call TRBJ2-2, with D hard to call. Germline lookup yields CDR1 KGHSH and CDR2 LQKENI. V was shortened by 3 bases and J by 4 bases, with 15 bases between the two germline ends. The CDR3 is 16 amino acids. DNA for the CDR3: TGTGCCAGCTCACCTCTAAGTCTAGGCAGCACCGGGGAGCTGTTTTTT. Translating it yields CASSPLSLGSTGELFF.

This chain uses TRBV7-2 with TRBJ2-5; 13 nucleotides match TRBD2. The ends lost 0 bases at V and 4 bases at J; junction bases unmatched: 5. The CDR3 runs 17 residues. Germline CDR1 reads SGHTA; CDR2 reads FQGNSA. This CDR3 is CASSLAGLAGRAETQYF. CDR3 DNA: TGTGCCAGCAGCTTAGCGGGACTAGCGGGACGGGCAGAGACCCAGTACTTC.

The chain combines TRBV28 with TRBJ1-1; TRBD1 might be the D (5 bases). V dropped 5 bases and J dropped 0 bases, with 16 bases sitting between them. The CDR3 is 16 amino acids. The germline V gene encodes CDR1 MDHEN and CDR2 SYDVKM. CDR3 region: CASSTSLGHMNTEAFF. In DNA form, the CDR3 reads TGTGCCAGCAGTACTAGCCTAGGACATATGAACACTGAAGCTTTCTTT.

The J gene is TRBJ2-5, the V gene TRBV30, with TRBD2 matching over 8 bases. In germline, CDR1 is GTSNPN, CDR2 SVGIG (reference sequence). The CDR3 runs to 13 residues. With V trimmed by 2 bases and J by 3 bases, 2 bases remained unmatched. This chain's CDR3 is CAWSNSGKETQYF. The CDR3 DNA reads as TGTGCCTGGAGTAATAGCGGGAAAGAGACCCAGTACTTC.

This clone was observed a handful of times. V is TRBV2 and J is TRBJ1-1; weak D call: TRBD1 (5 bases). Germline V gives CDR1 SNHLY, CDR2 FYNNEI. Trimming took 7 bases from V and 4 from J, leaving 16 bases between them. The CDR3 extends over 14 amino acids. CDR3 DNA sequence: TGTGCCAGCACTTATCAGGGAGGTCTCACTGAAGCTTTCTTT. This translates into CASTYQGGLTEAFF.

The gene calls are TRBV9 and TRBJ2-2; D not certain. Trimming pared 0 bases from V and 3 bases from J, leaving 3 bases between. This CDR3 has 13 residues. Germline V gene sequence: CDR1 SGDLS, CDR2 YYNGEE. Written as DNA, the CDR3 is TGTGCCAGCAGCGTAGGAGACACCGGGGAGCTGTTTTTT. Translating it yields CASSVGDTGELFF.

V gene TRBV6-4 combines with J gene TRBJ2-1; D ambiguous. CDR1 is MRHNA and CDR2 is SNTAGT in the germline V gene. The V gene lost 5 bases and the J gene lost 3 bases, with 8 bases spanning the gap. The CDR3 has 13 residues. The CDR3 spells CASSSPRYNEQFF. In DNA, the CDR3 is TGTGCCAGCAGTTCCCCCCGCTACAATGAGCAGTTCTTC.

This sequence joins TRBV29-1 and TRBJ2-1; D might be TRBD2 (5 bases). Trimming left V 6 bases short and J 6 bases short, with 15 bases between. Germline values: CDR1 SQVTM, CDR2 ANQGSEA. The CDR3 sequence is 13 residues long. The chain's CDR3 is CSVIPGFGNEQFF. In DNA, the CDR3 is TGCAGCGTGATTCCGGGGTTCGGCAATGAGCAGTTCTTC.

The chain carries TRBV6-6 and TRBJ1-2, with a possible D match to TRBD1 (5 bases). Germline CDR1 is MNHNY and CDR2 is SVGAGI (reference sequence). V lost 6 bases, J lost 4 bases, and 9 bases lay in between. CDR3 length equals 12 residues. CDR3 sequence reads: CASRQELYGYTF. CDR3 sequence (DNA): TGTGCCAGCAGACAGGAGCTCTATGGCTACACCTTC.

The chain has TRBV7-9 and TRBJ2-7, with 7 nucleotides matching TRBD1. Germline loops: CDR1 SEHNR, CDR2 FQNEAQ (reference sequence). V was clipped by 5 bases and J by 0 bases; unmatched bases: 10. The CDR3 totals 16 residues. CDR3 DNA sequence: TGTGCCAGCAGCAACTGGGACAGAGAATACTCCTACGAGCAGTACGTC. Protein: CASSNWDREYSYEQYV.

V and J are TRBV4-1 and TRBJ2-2, with TRBD1 matching 9 bases. CDR3 length: 19 residues. Losses at the gene ends were 5 bases for V and 7 bases for J; bases not matched to a gene: 20. Germline-derived CDR1 and CDR2 are MGHRA and YSYEKL. The CDR3 nucleotides are TGCGCCAGCAGCTCTTCTATCTACGGGACAGGGACCCCCCGCGGGGAGCTGTTTTTT. Encoded protein: CASSSSIYGTGTPRGELFF.

CDR3 residues: CAISASGSTETQYF. For the CDR3, the DNA is TGTGCCATCAGCGCTAGCGGGAGTACCGAGACCCAGTACTTC. The chain joins TRBV10-3 to TRBJ2-5, with 10 positions matching TRBD2. This CDR3 region has 14 residues. The germline V gene encodes CDR1 ENHRY and CDR2 SYGVKD. Losses at the gene ends were 6 bases for V and 5 bases for J; bases not matched to a gene: 6.

V and J are TRBV30 and TRBJ1-1; maybe TRBD1 (5 bases). The CDR3 is 15 amino acids. The ends were cut back, 1 base at V and 4 bases at J, with 16 bases in the middle. Per germline, CDR1 GTSNPN and CDR2 SVGIG (reference sequence). The CDR3 coding sequence is TGTGCCTGGAGTGGGGGCAGGAGAATGTCCACTGAAGCTTTCTTT. Translated, it gives CAWSGGRRMSTEAFF. The variable domain in full, completed from reference TRBV30 and TRBJ1-1, reads SQTIHQWPATLVQPVGSPLSLECTVEGTSNPNLYWYRQAAGRGLQLLFYSVGIGQISSEVPQNLSASRPQDRQFILSSKKLLLSDSGFYLCAWSGGRRMSTEAFFGQGTRLTVV.

The rearrangement joins TRBV25-1 to TRBJ2-3, with 9 bases matching TRBD2. The CDR3 loop spans 16 amino acids. Unmatched junction bases numbered 5, after V lost 2 bases and J lost 2 bases. Germline CDR1 and CDR2: MGHDK and SYGVNS. The CDR3 region has the DNA TGTGCCAGCAGTGAAGAGCGGGAGGTACTCACAGATACGCAGTATTTT. Amino acid sequence: CASSEEREVLTDTQYF.

This clone was observed a few times. V and J are TRBV7-8 and TRBJ1-1; D gene ambiguous. The CDR3 is 12 amino acids. CDR1 is SGHVS, CDR2 FQNEAQ, per germline. V lost 2 bases and J lost 4, with 5 bases in between. The CDR3 here is CASSLSSTEAFF. The CDR3 bases are TGTGCCAGCAGCTTATCTAGCACTGAAGCTTTCTTT.

As DNA, the CDR3 is TGTGCCAGCGGGCCAGGGGGGAGCTCCTACGAGCAGTACTTC. Its protein is CASGPGGSSYEQYF. This rearrangement joins TRBV6-5 to TRBJ2-7; a weak D match, TRBD1 (7 bases). Trimming took 8 bases from V and 0 from J, leaving 14 bases between them. Per germline, CDR1 MNHEY and CDR2 SVGAGI. The CDR3 runs 14 residues.

In this sample, this clone turned up once. V usage is TRBV9 and J usage is TRBJ2-5, with no clear D. Germline-derived CDR1 and CDR2 are SGDLS and YYNGEE. This CDR3 has 13 amino acids. Deletions cut 2 bases from V and 2 bases from J, with 7 bases between. CDR3 sequence reads: CASSVRQQETQYF. CDR3 bases: TGTGCCAGCAGCGTGAGACAACAAGAGACCCAGTACTTC.

The gene calls are TRBV2 and TRBJ2-3, with a tentative D call TRBD2 (5 bases). The length of the CDR3 is 14 residues. Trimming shortened V by 4 bases and J by 6 bases, and 14 bases separated the two germline ends. Germline V gene lookup returns CDR1 SNHLY and CDR2 FYNNEI. CDR3 sequence reads: CASSGGSLGDTQYF. CDR3 nucleotides: TGTGCCAGCAGTGGCGGGTCCCTCGGGGATACGCAGTATTTT.

The genes are TRBV1 and TRBJ2-1; no check of the table's D call, TRBD2, against the DNA was made. TRBV1 represents a pseudogene. The CDR3 spans 17 residues. CDR3 residues: CTSSQGVLAVRGDEQFF. The CDR3 DNA sequence: TGCACCAGCAGCCAAGGCGTACTAGCGGTCCGGGGGGATGAGCAGTTCTTC.

The genes are TRBV11-2 and TRBJ1-4; unclear D gene. The CDR3 runs to 15 residues. Germline lookup yields CDR1 SGHAT and CDR2 FQNNGV. Trimming removed 1 base from V and 5 bases from J, with 11 bases in between. CDR3 sequence: CASSLGRLLNEKLFF. The CDR3 coding sequence is TGTGCCAGCAGCTTAGGTCGGTTATTGAATGAAAAACTGTTTTTT.

The V call is TRBV7-8, the J call TRBJ2-1; 10 bases align to TRBD1. Germline trimming cut 5 bases from V and 8 bases from J; bases unmatched to any gene: 3. CDR1 is SGHVS, CDR2 FQNEAQ, per germline. This CDR3 region has 13 residues. Written as DNA, the CDR3 is TGTGCCAGCAGCCGGGACAGGGGCGATGAGCAGTTCTTC. Amino acid sequence: CASSRDRGDEQFF.

The chain couples TRBV5-4 to TRBJ2-5, with a weak D call TRBD2 (6 bases). Germline CDR1 and CDR2: SGHNT and YYREEE (reference sequence). Deletions cut 0 bases from V and 1 base from J, with 13 bases between. The CDR3 length is 16 residues. The CDR3 bases are TGTGCCAGCAGCTTGGAGAGACTAGACTTCCAAGAGACCCAGTACTTC. It is translated as CASSLERLDFQETQYF.

This clone was detected only a few times. The J gene is TRBJ2-3, the V gene TRBV9, with D possibly matching TRBD2 (5 bases). Germline assignment: CDR1 SGDLS and CDR2 YYNGEE. This CDR3 is 17 amino acids long. V was shortened by 4 bases and J by 0 bases, with 18 bases between the two germline ends. CDR3 protein: CASSQAPPGRSTDTQYF. CDR3 bases: TGTGCCAGCAGCCAGGCCCCCCCGGGAAGGAGCACAGATACGCAGTATTTT.

This clone was observed a handful of times. The chain couples TRBV28 to TRBJ2-5, with TRBD2 identical over 13 bases. The germline CDR1 and CDR2 sequences are MDHEN and SYDVKM. The CDR3 has 16 amino acids. Trimming at V came to 5 bases and at J to 6 bases, leaving 9 bases not matched to a gene. CDR3 nucleotide sequence: TGTGCCAGCAGTCTACGGACTAGCGGGAGTGGTAAGACCCAGTACTTC. Amino acids: CASSLRTSGSGKTQYF.